This paragraph reports one TCR beta chain. This specimen belongs to a study of OX40 agonist ivuxolimab in advanced cancers. Study at large: Males comprised 82.7% of the group, whose mean age was approximately 60 years (range 23 to 79).

Profiling relied on immunoSEQ multiplex PCR, and the TCRdb table lists in-frame clones only, not all of them. The table has 70,000 or so clones, just over 85% seen once. The CDR3 totals 13 residues. V was cut by 3 bases and J by 6 bases, with 12 bases left in between. Germline V gives CDR1 SQVTM, CDR2 ANQGSEA. The genes are TRBV29-1 and TRBJ1-5; D might be TRBD1 (6 bases). Material: CD4+ or CD8+ T cells sorted from blood, obtained in a trial of the OX40 agonist ivuxolimab. The clonotype comes from an adult with an advanced solid tumor such as melanoma, head and neck, liver or kidney cancer. CDR3 residues: CSVDSGAGQPQHF. The CDR3 DNA sequence: TGCAGCGTTGATTCAGGGGCAGGTCAGCCCCAGCATTTT.